This TCR beta chain was identified in a study of blood T cell repertoires in COVID-19. The wider study: Nucleic acid was either cDNA or gDNA, and it came from T cells, B-cell-depleted T cells, or PBMCs.

Profiled with immunoSEQ multiplex PCR; TCRdb holds only in-frame clones, not every one. The data hold more than 60,000 clones, with about 88% observed a single time. In germline, CDR1 is DFQATT, CDR2 SNEGSKA (reference sequence). The CDR3 totals 11 residues. The germline V and J ends were trimmed by 5 bases and 8 bases, with 12 bases remaining between them. This TCR derives from a woman aged 50 to 60 with active or convalescent COVID-19. The sample taken for sequencing was peripheral blood. The chain joins TRBV20-1 to TRBJ1-2; D perhaps matches TRBD1 (6 bases). The CDR3 nucleotides read TGCAGTGCTCCAGGGGCGCGGGGCTACACCTTC. It yields the protein CSAPGARGYTF.